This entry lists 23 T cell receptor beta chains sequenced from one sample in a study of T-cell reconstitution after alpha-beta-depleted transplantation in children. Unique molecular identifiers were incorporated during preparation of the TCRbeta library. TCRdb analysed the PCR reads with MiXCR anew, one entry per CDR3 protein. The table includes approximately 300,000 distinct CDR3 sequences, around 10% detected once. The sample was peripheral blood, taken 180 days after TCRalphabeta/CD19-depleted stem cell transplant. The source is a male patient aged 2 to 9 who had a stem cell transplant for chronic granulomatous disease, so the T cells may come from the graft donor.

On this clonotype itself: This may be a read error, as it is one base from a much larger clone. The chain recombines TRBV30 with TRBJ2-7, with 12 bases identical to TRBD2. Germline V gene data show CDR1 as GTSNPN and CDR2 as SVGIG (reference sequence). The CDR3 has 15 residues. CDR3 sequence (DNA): TGTGCCTGGAGTGTACTAGCGGGAGGATCCTACGAGCAGTCCTTC. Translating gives CAWSVLAGGSYEQSF.

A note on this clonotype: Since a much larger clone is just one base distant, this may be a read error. The CDR3 DNA is TGTGCCAGCAGCTTGTATCTAGCGGGACTAGGTCAAGAGACCCAGTACTTC. It encodes CASSLYLAGLGQETQYF. The chain uses TRBV5-6 and TRBJ2-5; 9 positions match TRBD2. The CDR3 extends over 17 amino acids. Germline loops: CDR1 SGHDT, CDR2 YYEEEE. V gave up 1 base and J gave up 2 bases; unmatched junction bases: 9. Full variable domain (remainder filled in from reference TRBV5-6 and TRBJ2-5): DAGVTQSPTHLIKTRGQQVTLRCSPKSGHDTVSWYQQALGQGPQFIFQYYEEEERQRGNFPDRFSGHQFPNYSSELNVNALLLGDSALYLCASSLYLAGLGQETQYFGPGTRLLVL.

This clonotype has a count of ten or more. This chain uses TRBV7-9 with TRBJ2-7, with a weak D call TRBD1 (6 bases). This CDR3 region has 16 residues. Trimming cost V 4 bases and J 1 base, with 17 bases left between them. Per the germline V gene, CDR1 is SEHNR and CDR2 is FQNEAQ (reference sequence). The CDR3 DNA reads TGTGCCAGCAGCTCTGGAGATAGGGGGAGTTCCTACGAGCAGTACTTC. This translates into CASSSGDRGSSYEQYF.

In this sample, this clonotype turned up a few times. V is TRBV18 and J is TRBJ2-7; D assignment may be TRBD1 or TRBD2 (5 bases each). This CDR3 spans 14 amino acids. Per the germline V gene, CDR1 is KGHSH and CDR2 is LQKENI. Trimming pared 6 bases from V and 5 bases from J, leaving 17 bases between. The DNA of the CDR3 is TGTGCCAGCTCCTCCGGCGCAGGGAGCGACGAGCAGTACTTC. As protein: CASSSGAGSDEQYF.

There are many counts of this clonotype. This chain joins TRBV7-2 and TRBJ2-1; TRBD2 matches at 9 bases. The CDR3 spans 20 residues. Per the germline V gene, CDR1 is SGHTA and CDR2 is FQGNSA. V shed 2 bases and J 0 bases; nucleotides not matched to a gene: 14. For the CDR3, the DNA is TGTGCCAGCAGCTTAAAGAAGCGCGGGGGGGCCCCCTCCTCCTACAATGAGCAGTTCTTC. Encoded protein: CASSLKKRGGAPSSYNEQFF.

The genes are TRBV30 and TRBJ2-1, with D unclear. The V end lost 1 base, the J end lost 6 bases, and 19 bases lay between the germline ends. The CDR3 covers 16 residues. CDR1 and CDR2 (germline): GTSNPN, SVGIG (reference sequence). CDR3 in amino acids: CAWSATQGFYFNEQFF. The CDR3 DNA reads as TGTGCCTGGAGTGCCACCCAAGGATTCTATTTCAATGAGCAGTTCTTC.

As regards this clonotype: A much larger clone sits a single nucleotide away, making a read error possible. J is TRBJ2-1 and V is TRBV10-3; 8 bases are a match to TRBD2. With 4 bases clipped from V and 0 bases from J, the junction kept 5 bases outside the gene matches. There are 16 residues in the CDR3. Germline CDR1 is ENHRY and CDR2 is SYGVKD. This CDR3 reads CAISGVAGSSYNEQFF. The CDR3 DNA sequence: TGTGCCATCAGTGGCGTAGCGGGAAGCTCCTACAATGAGCAGTTCTTC.

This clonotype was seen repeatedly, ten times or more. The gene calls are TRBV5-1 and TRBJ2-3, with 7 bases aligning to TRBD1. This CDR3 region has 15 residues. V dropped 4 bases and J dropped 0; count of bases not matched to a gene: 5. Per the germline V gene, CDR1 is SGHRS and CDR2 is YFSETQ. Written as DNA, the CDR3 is TGCGCCAGCAGCCCTACAGGGGAGAGCACAGATACGCAGTATTTT. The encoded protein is CASSPTGESTDTQYF.

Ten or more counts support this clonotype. CDR3 region: CASSHRGPDTQYF. CDR3 nucleotide sequence: TGTGCCAGCAGCCACCGGGGTCCAGATACGCAGTATTTT. The chain joins TRBV7-9 to TRBJ2-3; weak D call: TRBD2 (5 bases). The CDR3 has 13 residues. Germline CDR1 SEHNR, CDR2 FQNEAQ (reference sequence). Trimming left V 5 bases short and J 4 bases short, with 10 bases between.

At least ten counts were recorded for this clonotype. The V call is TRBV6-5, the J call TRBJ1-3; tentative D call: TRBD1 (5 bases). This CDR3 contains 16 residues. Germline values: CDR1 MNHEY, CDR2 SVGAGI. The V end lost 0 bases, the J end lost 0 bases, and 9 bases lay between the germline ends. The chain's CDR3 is CASSYSGGSSGNTIYF. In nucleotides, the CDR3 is TGTGCCAGCAGTTACTCCGGGGGAAGCTCTGGAAACACCATATATTTT.

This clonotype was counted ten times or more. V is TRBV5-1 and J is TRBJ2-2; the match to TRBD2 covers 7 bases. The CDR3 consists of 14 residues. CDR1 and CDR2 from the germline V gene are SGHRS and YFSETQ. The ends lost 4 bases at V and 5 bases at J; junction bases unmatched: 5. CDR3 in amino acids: CASSQSGDTGELFF. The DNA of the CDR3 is TGCGCCAGCAGCCAGAGCGGGGATACCGGGGAGCTGTTTTTT.

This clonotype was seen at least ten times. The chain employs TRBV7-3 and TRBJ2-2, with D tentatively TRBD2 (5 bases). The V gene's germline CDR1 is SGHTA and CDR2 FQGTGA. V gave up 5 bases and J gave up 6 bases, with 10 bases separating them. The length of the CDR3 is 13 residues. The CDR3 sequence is CASSPRVAGELFF. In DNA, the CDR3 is TGTGCCAGCAGCCCGCGGGTAGCCGGGGAGCTGTTTTTT.

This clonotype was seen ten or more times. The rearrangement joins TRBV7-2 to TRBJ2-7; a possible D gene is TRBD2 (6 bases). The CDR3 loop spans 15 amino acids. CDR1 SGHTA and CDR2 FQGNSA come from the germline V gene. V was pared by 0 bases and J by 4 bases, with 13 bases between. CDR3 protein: CASSLAASDNYEQYF. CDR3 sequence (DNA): TGTGCCAGCAGCTTAGCGGCTAGCGATAATTACGAGCAGTACTTC. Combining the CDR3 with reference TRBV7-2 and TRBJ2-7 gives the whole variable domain GAGVSQSPSNKVTEKGKDVELRCDPISGHTALYWYRQSLGQGLEFLIYFQGNSAPDKSGLPSDRFSAERTGGSVSTLTIQRTQQEDSAVYLCASSLAASDNYEQYFGPGTRLTVT.

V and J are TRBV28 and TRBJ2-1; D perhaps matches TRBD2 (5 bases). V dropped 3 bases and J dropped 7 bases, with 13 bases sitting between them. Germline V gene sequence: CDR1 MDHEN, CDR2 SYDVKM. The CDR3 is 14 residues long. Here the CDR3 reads CASSFWRAGNEQFF. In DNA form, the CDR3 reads TGTGCCAGCAGTTTTTGGCGGGCCGGTAATGAGCAGTTCTTC.

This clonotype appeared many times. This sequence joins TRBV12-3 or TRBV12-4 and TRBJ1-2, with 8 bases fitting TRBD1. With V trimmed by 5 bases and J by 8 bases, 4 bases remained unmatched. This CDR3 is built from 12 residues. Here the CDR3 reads CASSVTGVGYTF. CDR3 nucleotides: TGTGCCAGCAGTGTGACAGGGGTCGGCTACACCTTC.

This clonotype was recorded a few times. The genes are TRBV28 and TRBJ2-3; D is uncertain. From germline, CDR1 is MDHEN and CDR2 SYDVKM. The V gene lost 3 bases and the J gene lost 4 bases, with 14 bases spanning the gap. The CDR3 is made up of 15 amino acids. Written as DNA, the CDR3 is TGTGCCAGCAGTTTCTCCGAGGTTTCCGCAGATACGCAGTATTTT. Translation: CASSFSEVSADTQYF.

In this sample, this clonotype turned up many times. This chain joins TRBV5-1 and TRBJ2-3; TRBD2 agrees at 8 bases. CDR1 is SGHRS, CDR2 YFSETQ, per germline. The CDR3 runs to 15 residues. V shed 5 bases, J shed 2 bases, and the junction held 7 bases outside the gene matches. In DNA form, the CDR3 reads TGCGCCAGCAGTCCGATGACTAGCGACACAGATACGCAGTATTTT. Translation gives CASSPMTSDTDTQYF.

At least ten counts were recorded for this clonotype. The CDR3 region is CASSQSVGTSVYEQYF. The CDR3 coding sequence is TGCGCCAGCAGTCAATCAGTAGGGACTAGTGTCTACGAGCAGTACTTC. The chain employs TRBV23-1 and TRBJ2-7, with 8 nucleotides matching TRBD2. TRBV23-1 is recorded as an ORF, its role being uncertain. V was clipped by 0 bases and J by 3 bases; unmatched bases: 7. The CDR3 has 16 amino acids.

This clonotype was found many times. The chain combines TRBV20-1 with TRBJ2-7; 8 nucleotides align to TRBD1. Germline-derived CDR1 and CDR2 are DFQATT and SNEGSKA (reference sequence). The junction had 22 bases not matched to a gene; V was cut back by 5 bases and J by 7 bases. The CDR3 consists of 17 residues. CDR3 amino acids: CSAHNLVGDRKPMEQYF. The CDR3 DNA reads TGCAGTGCTCACAATTTGGTCGGGGACAGGAAGCCAATGGAGCAGTACTTC.

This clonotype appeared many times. DNA for the CDR3: TGTGCCAGCAGCTTGGAAAGGGCTGAGCAGTTCTTC. Residues: CASSLERAEQFF. The chain recombines TRBV5-5 with TRBJ2-1; no reliable D call. Germline lookup yields CDR1 SGHKS and CDR2 YYEKEE (reference sequence). The CDR3 totals 12 residues. V was clipped by 0 bases and J by 9 bases, with 7 bases between them.

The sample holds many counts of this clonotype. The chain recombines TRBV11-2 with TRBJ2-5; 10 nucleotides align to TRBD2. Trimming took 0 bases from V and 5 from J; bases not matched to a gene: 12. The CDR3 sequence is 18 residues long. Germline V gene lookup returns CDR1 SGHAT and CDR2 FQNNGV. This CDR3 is CASSLDLAGVGFGETQYF. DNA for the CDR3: TGTGCCAGCAGCTTAGATCTAGCGGGAGTGGGGTTTGGCGAGACCCAGTACTTC.

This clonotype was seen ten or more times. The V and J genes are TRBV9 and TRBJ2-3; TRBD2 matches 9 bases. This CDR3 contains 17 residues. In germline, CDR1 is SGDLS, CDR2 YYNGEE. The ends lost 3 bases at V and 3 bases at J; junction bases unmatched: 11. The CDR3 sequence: CASSGKTGLAPTDTQYF. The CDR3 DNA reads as TGTGCCAGCAGCGGAAAGACGGGACTAGCACCTACAGATACGCAGTATTTT.

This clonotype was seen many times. Here the CDR3 DNA reads TGTGCCACCAGCAGAGATGGGTTGAACGAGCAGTACTTC. Translation gives CATSRDGLNEQYF. The chain couples TRBV15 to TRBJ2-7; no clear D. The CDR3 spans 13 residues. Germline assignment: CDR1 LNHNV and CDR2 YYDKDF (reference sequence). Deletions cut 0 bases from V and 5 bases from J, with 8 bases between.